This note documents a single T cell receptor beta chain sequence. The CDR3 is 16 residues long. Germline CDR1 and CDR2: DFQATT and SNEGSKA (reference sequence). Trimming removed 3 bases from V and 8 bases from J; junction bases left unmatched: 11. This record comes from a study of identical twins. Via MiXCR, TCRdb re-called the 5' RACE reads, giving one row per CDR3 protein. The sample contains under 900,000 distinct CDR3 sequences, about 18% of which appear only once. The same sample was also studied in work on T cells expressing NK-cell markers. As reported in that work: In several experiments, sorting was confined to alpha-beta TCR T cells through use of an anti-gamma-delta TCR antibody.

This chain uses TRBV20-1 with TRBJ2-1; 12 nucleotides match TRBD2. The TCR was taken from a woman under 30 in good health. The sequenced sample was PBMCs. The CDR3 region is CSARDALAGGVHEQFF. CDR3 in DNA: TGCAGTGCTAGGGACGCCCTAGCGGGAGGGGTCCATGAGCAGTTCTTC.